The rows below give T cell receptor beta chains drawn from one sample of a study of vaccination effects on CD4 cells after COVID-19. No antigen has been identified for these receptors. Some clones are missing from TCRdb's copy, which holds only in-frame ones; the method was immunoSEQ multiplex PCR. The top ten clones hold approximately 15% of a sample with 30,000 to 35,000 clones, roughly 74% of them seen once. The sample was CD4+ T cells from PBMCs cultured without peptide, taken after COVID-19 vaccination. Receptor source: a human donor who received a COVID-19 vaccine. Both conserved end residues are part of each CDR3. D genes are given only for firm matches. Not every row has a clone size; where given, it reads once, few, many or a size class.

TRBV28	NA	NA	TRBJ1-2	CASSQQGAGYTF	TGTGCCAGCAGCCAACAGGGAGCTGGCTACACCTTC
TRBV30	NA	NA	TRBJ1-4	CAWSGQIHEKLFF	TGTGCCTGGAGCGGACAGATTCATGAAAAACTGTTTTTT
TRBV19	few	TRBD1	TRBJ1-5	CASGDREGQPQHF	TGTGCCAGTGGGGACAGGGAAGGTCAGCCCCAGCATTTT
TRBV19	few	NA	TRBJ2-7	CASSDSSYEQYF	TGTGCCAGTAGTGACAGCTCCTACGAGCAGTACTTC
TRBV28	NA	NA	TRBJ2-1	CASSFPAGGNNEQFF	TGTGCCAGCAGTTTCCCGGCAGGGGGGAACAATGAGCAGTTCTTC
TRBV4-1	NA	NA	TRBJ1-1	CASSQAQGIVVAEAFF	TGCGCCAGCAGCCAAGCCCAGGGTATCGTTGTCGCTGAAGCTTTCTTT
TRBV5-1	NA	TRBD2	TRBJ2-7	CASSLLRGGRVYEQYF	TGCGCCAGCAGCTTGTTGCGGGGGGGCCGGGTCTACGAGCAGTACTTC
TRBV4-1	few	NA	TRBJ1-5	CASSQDSQASNQPQHF	TGCGCCAGCAGCCAAGATTCCCAGGCGAGCAATCAGCCCCAGCATTTT
TRBV3-1/TRBV3-2	once	NA	TRBJ1-5	CASSQAWESQPQHF	TGTGCCAGCAGCCAAGCATGGGAGAGTCAGCCCCAGCATTTT
TRBV25-1	NA	TRBD2	TRBJ2-1	CASRAGTSGASYNEQFF	TGTGCCAGCAGAGCCGGGACTAGCGGGGCTTCCTACAATGAGCAGTTCTTC
TRBV27	NA	TRBD1	TRBJ1-1	CASSSDRGPRPEAFF	TGTGCCAGCAGTTCGGACAGGGGGCCTCGACCTGAAGCTTTCTTT
TRBV3-1/TRBV3-2	NA	NA	TRBJ1-2	CASSPTDDNYGYTF	TGTGCCAGCAGTCCCACAGACGATAACTATGGCTACACCTTC
TRBV2	NA	NA	TRBJ2-7	CASSEAGRGNYEQYF	TGTGCCAGCAGTGAAGCCGGGCGCGGGAATTACGAGCAGTACTTC
TRBV5-4	NA	NA	TRBJ1-1	CASSSQTAWGTEAFF	TGTGCCAGCAGCTCCCAGACAGCTTGGGGGACTGAAGCTTTCTTT
TRBV28	NA	NA	TRBJ2-7	CASSFWDYEQYF	TGTGCCAGCAGTTTTTGGGATTACGAGCAGTACTTC
TRBV5-6	NA	NA	TRBJ2-5	CASSLYGMGWAGKETQYF	TGTGCCAGCAGCTTGTACGGGATGGGGTGGGCAGGTAAAGAGACCCAGTACTTC
TRBV28	NA	NA	TRBJ1-1	CATRQTMNTEAFF	TGTGCCACGAGACAGACAATGAACACTGAAGCTTTCTTT
TRBV27	few	TRBD1	TRBJ1-2	CASRTTGGSLGYTF	TGTGCCAGCAGAACGACAGGGGGGAGTTTGGGCTACACCTTC
TRBV7-2	NA	TRBD1	TRBJ1-1	CASSSLTGLSEAFF	TGTGCCAGCAGCTCCTTGACAGGGCTCTCTGAAGCTTTCTTT
TRBV6-5	few	TRBD1	TRBJ2-1	CASRPTGTGNEQFF	TGTGCCAGCAGGCCGACCGGGACAGGCAATGAGCAGTTCTTC
TRBV30	few	NA	TRBJ1-2	CAWSLNSYYGYTF	TGTGCCTGGAGTTTAAACAGTTACTATGGCTACACCTTC
TRBV5-5	NA	NA	TRBJ2-4	CASSLPGGPGAKNIQYF	TGTGCCAGCAGCTTGCCCGGGGGGCCCGGTGCCAAAAACATTCAGTACTTC
TRBV5-6	NA	TRBD2	TRBJ2-1	CASSLASGRASYEQFF	TGTGCCAGCAGCTTGGCGAGCGGGAGGGCCTCCTATGAGCAGTTCTTC
TRBV2	few	NA	TRBJ1-2	CASKNMGRYGYTF	TGTGCCAGCAAAAATATGGGACGCTATGGCTACACCTTC
TRBV28	few	TRBD1	TRBJ1-5	CASSKVTGVRDNQPQHF	TGTGCCAGCAGCAAGGTTACAGGGGTCAGGGACAATCAGCCCCAGCATTTT
TRBV5-4	NA	NA	TRBJ2-2	CASSFGPNTGELFF	TGTGCCAGCAGCTTCGGACCGAACACCGGGGAGCTGTTTTTT
TRBV9	few	TRBD2	TRBJ2-3	CASSVVGTSGGGSTDTQYF	TGTGCCAGCAGCGTAGTAGGGACTAGCGGGGGAGGTAGCACAGATACGCAGTATTTT
TRBV15	NA	TRBD1	TRBJ1-2	CATSRGQSNYGYTF	TGTGCCACCAGCAGGGGACAGTCTAACTATGGCTACACCTTC
TRBV5-4	NA	NA	TRBJ1-5	CASTSDGLLPQHF	TGTGCCAGCACCTCGGACGGACTGTTGCCCCAGCATTTT
TRBV19	few	NA	TRBJ1-2	CASSIVTGRVNGYTF	TGTGCCAGTAGTATCGTGACAGGTAGAGTAAATGGCTACACCTTC
TRBV10-3	few	NA	TRBJ2-1	CAISERNEQFF	TGTGCCATCAGTGAGCGGAATGAGCAGTTCTTC
TRBV27	NA	NA	TRBJ1-5	CASSLAGLRQPQHF	TGTGCCAGCAGTTTGGCAGGGTTAAGGCAGCCCCAGCATTTT
TRBV12-5	NA	NA	TRBJ2-3	CASGLADTQYF	TGTGCTAGTGGTTTGGCCGATACGCAGTATTTT
TRBV6-5	NA	NA	TRBJ1-2	CASSRTGENYGYTF	TGTGCCAGCAGTCGGACGGGGGAGAATTATGGCTACACCTTC
TRBV18	NA	TRBD1	TRBJ2-7	CASSLTQQGSEQYF	TGTGCCAGCTCACTTACTCAACAGGGGTCCGAGCAGTACTTC
TRBV19	NA	TRBD1	TRBJ1-2	CASSIDRDYGYTF	TGTGCCAGTAGTATCGACAGGGACTATGGCTACACCTTC
TRBV11-2	NA	NA	TRBJ1-3	CASSLEPSGNTIYF	TGTGCCAGCAGCTTGGAGCCCTCTGGAAACACCATATATTTT
TRBV28	NA	NA	TRBJ2-6	CASSLDSLFSGANVLTF	TGTGCCAGCAGTTTGGACAGCCTCTTCTCTGGGGCCAACGTCCTGACTTTC
TRBV3-1/TRBV3-2	NA	NA	TRBJ1-4	CASSQRGEKLFF	TGTGCCAGCAGCCAAAGGGGGGAAAAACTGTTTTTT
TRBV18	NA	NA	TRBJ2-1	CASSPPQSGKGFF	TGTGCCAGCTCACCACCTCAATCGGGGAAGGGGTTCTTC
TRBV24-1	NA	TRBD2	TRBJ2-3	CATSDSTSAYTDTQYF	TGTGCCACCAGTGATAGTACTAGCGCGTACACAGATACGCAGTATTTT
TRBV9	NA	NA	TRBJ2-1	CASSPQGSSYNEQFF	TGTGCCAGCAGCCCCCAGGGGTCCTCCTACAATGAGCAGTTCTTC